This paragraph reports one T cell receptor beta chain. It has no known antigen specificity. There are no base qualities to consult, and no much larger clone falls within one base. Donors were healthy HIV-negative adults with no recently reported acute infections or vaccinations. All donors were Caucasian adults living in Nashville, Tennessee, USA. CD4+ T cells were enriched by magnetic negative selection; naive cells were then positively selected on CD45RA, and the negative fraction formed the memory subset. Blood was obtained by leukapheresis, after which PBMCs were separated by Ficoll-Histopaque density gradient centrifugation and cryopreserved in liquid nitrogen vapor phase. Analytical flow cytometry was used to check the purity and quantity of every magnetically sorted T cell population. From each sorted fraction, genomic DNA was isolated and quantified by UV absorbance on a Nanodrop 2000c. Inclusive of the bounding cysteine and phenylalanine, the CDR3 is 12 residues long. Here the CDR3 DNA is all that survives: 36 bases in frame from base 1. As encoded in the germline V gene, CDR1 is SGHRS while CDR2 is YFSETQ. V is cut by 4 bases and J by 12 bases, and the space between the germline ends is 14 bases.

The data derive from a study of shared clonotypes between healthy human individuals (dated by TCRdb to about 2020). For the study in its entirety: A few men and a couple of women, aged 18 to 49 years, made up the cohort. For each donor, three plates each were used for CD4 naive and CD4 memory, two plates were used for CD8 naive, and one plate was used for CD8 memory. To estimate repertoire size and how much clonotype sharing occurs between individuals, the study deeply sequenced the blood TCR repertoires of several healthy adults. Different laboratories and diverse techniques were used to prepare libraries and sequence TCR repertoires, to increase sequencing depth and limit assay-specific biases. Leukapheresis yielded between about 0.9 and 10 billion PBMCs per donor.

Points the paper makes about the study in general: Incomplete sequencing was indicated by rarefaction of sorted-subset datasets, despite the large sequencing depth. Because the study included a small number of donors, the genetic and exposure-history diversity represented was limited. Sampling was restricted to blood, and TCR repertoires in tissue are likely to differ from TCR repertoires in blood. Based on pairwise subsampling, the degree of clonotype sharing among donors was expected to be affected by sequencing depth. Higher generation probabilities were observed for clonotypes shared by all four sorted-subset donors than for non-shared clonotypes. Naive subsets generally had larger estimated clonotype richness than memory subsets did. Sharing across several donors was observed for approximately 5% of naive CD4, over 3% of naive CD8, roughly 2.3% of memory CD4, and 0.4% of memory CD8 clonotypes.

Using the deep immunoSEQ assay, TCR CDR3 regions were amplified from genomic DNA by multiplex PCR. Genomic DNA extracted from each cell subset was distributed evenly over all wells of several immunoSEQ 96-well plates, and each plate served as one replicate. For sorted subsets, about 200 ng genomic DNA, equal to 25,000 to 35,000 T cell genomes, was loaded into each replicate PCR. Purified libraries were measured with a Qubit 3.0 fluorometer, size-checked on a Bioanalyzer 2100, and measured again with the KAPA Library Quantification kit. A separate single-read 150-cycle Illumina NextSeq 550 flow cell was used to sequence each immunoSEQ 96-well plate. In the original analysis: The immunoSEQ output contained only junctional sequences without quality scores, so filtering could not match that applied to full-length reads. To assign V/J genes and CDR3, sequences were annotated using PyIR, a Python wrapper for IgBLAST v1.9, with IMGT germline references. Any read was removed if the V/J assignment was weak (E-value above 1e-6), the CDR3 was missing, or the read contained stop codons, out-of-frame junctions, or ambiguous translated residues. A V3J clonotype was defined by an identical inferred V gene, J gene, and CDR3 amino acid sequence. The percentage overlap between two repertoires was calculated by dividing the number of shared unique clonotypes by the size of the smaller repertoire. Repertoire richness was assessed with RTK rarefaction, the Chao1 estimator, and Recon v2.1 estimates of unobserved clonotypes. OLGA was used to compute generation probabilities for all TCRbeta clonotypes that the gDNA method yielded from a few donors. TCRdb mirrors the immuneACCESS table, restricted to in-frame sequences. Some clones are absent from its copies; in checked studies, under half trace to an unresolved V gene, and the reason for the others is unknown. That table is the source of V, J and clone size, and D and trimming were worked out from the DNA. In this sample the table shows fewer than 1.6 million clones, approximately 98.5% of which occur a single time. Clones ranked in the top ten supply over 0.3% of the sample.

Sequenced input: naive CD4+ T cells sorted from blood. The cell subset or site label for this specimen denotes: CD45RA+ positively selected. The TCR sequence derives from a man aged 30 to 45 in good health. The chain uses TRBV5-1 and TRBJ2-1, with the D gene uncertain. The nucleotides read TGCGCCAGCAGCCCACAACCGCCAGGGCAGTTCTTC. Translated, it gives CASSPQPPGQFF.